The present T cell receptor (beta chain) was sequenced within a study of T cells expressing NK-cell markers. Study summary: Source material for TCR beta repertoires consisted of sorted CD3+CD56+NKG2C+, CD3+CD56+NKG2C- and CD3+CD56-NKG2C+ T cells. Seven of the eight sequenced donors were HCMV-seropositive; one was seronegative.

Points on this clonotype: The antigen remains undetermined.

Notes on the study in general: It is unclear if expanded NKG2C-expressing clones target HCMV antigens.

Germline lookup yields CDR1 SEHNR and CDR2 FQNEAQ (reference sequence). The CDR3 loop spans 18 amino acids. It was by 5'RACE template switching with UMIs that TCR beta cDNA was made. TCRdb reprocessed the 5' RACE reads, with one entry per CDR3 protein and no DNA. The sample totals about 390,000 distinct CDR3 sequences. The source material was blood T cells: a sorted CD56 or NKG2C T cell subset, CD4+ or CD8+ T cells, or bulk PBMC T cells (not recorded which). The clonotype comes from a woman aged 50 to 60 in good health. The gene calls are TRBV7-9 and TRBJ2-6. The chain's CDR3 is CASSLGGVSYSGANVLTF. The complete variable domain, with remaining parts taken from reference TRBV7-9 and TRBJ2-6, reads DTGVSQNPRHKITKRGQNVTFRCDPISEHNRLYWYRQTLGQGPEFLTYFQNEAQLEKSRLLSDRFSAERPKGSFSTLEIQRTEQGDSAMYLCASSLGGVSYSGANVLTFGAGSRLTVL.